This TCR beta chain stems from a study of PD-L1 blockade in urothelial cancer. CDR3 length: 13 amino acids. V lost 6 bases and J lost 0; bases outside the gene matches: 2. CDR1 and CDR2 (germline): LNHDA, SQIVND (reference sequence). Produced via immunoSEQ multiplex PCR; TCRdb's table is partial and in-frame only. The table includes about 91,000 clones, 83% detected once. Time point in this sample: peripheral blood 6 weeks after treatment start. Patients presented with locally advanced or metastatic urothelial carcinoma. V and J are TRBV19 and TRBJ2-7; 7 bases are shared with TRBD1. This clonotype was obtained from a man between 70 and 80 years old with urothelial cancer. The sequenced sample was PBMCs, obtained around atezolizumab (anti-PD-L1) treatment. The CDR3 loop reads CASRYRGSYEQYF. In DNA form, the CDR3 reads TGTGCCAGTAGATACAGGGGCTCCTACGAGCAGTACTTC.